This T cell receptor beta chain was recorded in a study of cytomegalovirus exposure and HLA in healthy donors. About the research overall: The 120 or so validation repertoires, a later analysis reported, used the same platform as the 550 to 800 first-cohort repertoires. General observations from the study: Among TCR sequences, most were rare, though some public TCRs appeared in many donors. Associated with cytomegalovirus, according to the listing, were 150 to 200 TCR beta chains.

With regard to this clone: Its antigen is still unknown.

The repertoire was sequenced with immunoSEQ multiplex PCR; TCRdb's copy has only in-frame clones and lacks some. The sample has 70,000 or so clones, approximately 93% seen once. It was the roughly 130-subject validation cohort, separate from the approximately 700-subject first cohort, to which the donors belonged. The sequence derives from a man aged 18 to 29 in good health and CMV-seropositive. Input material: PBMCs.

The chain's CDR3 is CASSYSTAGAAGELFF. CDR3 nucleotides: TGTGCCAGCAGTTACTCGACAGCGGGAGCAGCCGGGGAGCTGTTTTTT. The chain links TRBV6-5 to TRBJ2-2, with 8 nucleotides matching TRBD2. Germline trimming cut 0 bases from V and 6 bases from J; bases unmatched to any gene: 6. Looked up from germline, CDR1 is MNHEY and CDR2 is SVGAGI. The CDR3 contains 16 residues.